The TCR beta chain under discussion was sequenced for a study of T cell changes during pregnancy in multiple sclerosis. This clone has just a few counts. Sequencing used immunoSEQ multiplex PCR; TCRdb keeps in-frame clones, though not all of them. The sample carries 35,000 to 55,000 clones, 70% to 90% recorded once. The CDR3 has 14 amino acids. Germline CDR1 is SEHNR and CDR2 is FQNEAQ (reference sequence). Trimming cost V 3 bases and J 3 bases; bases outside gene matches: 5. This sample comprised CD8+ T cells from peripheral blood mononuclear cells, obtained after pregnancy. The chain carries TRBV7-9 and TRBJ2-7; 7 bases map to TRBD1. This TCR was recovered from a female donor in good health, enrolled as a control in a pregnancy study. The CDR3 loop is CASSLYGTDYEQYF. The CDR3, as DNA: TGTGCCAGCAGCTTGTATGGGACAGACTACGAGCAGTACTTC.